This TCR beta chain was obtained from a study of blood T cell repertoires in COVID-19. Those enrolled, adults aged roughly 18 to 100 years, came from some 25 US areas. Cohort 3 donors counted as recovered after two negative PCRs, clearance, or resolved symptoms. TCRdb's copy holds only in-frame clones and misses some; the assay was immunoSEQ multiplex PCR. The repertoire has a few hundred thousand clones, approximately 90% of them found once; the top ten carry more than 0.95%. CDR1 and CDR2 (germline): LGHDT, YNNKEL (reference sequence). Deletions cut 0 bases from V and 8 bases from J, with 16 bases between. The CDR3 consists of 15 residues.

This TCR came from a woman aged 18-29 years who had recovered from COVID-19. J is TRBJ1-2 and V is TRBV3-1 (or the pseudogene TRBV3-2); D is ambiguous. Sequenced input: PBMCs or T cells enriched from blood (not recorded which). The CDR3 region has the DNA TGTGCCAGCAGCCAAGATCTAACGACCTCGAGGGGCTACACCTTC. Protein product: CASSQDLTTSRGYTF.